Described below is a single TCR beta chain sequence and its context. Seattle participants joined during active infection and were tracked over time. The sample originates from a study of blood T cell repertoires in COVID-19. Overall study: COVID-19 samples collected from the United States, Italy and Spain covered acute and convalescent phases. Nucleic acid was either cDNA or gDNA, and it came from T cells, B-cell-depleted T cells, or PBMCs.

The germline CDR1 and CDR2 sequences are SGHNT and YYREEE (reference sequence). CDR3 length equals 16 residues. Trimming removed 0 bases from V and 5 bases from J; junction bases left unmatched: 8. Per the study methods: By means of reference gene primer amplification, nucleated cell counts were estimated. Generated by immunoSEQ multiplex PCR, the TCRdb table keeps only in-frame clones and is missing some. D and trimming come from the DNA, and the V and J calls and clone size come from that table. The sample has a few hundred thousand clones; about 90% are singletons. The receptor was derived from a person under 35 with COVID-19, enrolled during active disease. The V call is TRBV5-4, the J call TRBJ2-5; 9 bases are a match to TRBD2. The sequencing sample was made of peripheral blood. CDR3 protein: CASSLGGFSGSETQYF. Here the CDR3 DNA reads TGTGCCAGCAGCTTGGGAGGATTTAGCGGGAGTGAGACCCAGTACTTC.